This is a list of T cell receptor beta chains from one sample in a study of control samples from healthy donors and cancer patients. Method: immunoSEQ multiplex PCR; TCRdb's copy keeps in-frame clones and lacks some. The table includes about 100,000 clones, approximately 95% detected once. Sequenced: blood. These receptors were collected from a man aged 18 to 29 in good health. Both conserved end residues are part of each CDR3. The order of the fields is V gene, clone size, D gene, J gene, CDR3 DNA, CDR3 protein. A D gene is named only where the DNA matches it firmly. Clone size appears in some rows only: once, few, many, or a class for an expanded clone.

v_gene: TRBV7-9
abundance: few
d_gene: TRBD2
j_gene: TRBJ2-1
CDR3nt: TGTGCCAGCAGCTCAGCCGGGACTAGCGGGGACAATGAGCAGTTCTTC
CDR3aa: CASSSAGTSGDNEQFF

v_gene: TRBV7-2
abundance: NA
d_gene: TRBD1
j_gene: TRBJ2-1
CDR3nt: TGTGCCACCAGACAGGGGGCCGGTGAGCAGTTCTTC
CDR3aa: CATRQGAGEQFF

v_gene: TRBV27
abundance: NA
d_gene: NA
j_gene: TRBJ1-3
CDR3nt: TGTGCCAGCAGGGCCCTCTCTGGAAACACCATATATTTT
CDR3aa: CASRALSGNTIYF

v_gene: TRBV12-3/TRBV12-4
abundance: NA
d_gene: NA
j_gene: TRBJ1-1
CDR3nt: TGTGCCAGCAGTTCCCTGGGGTGGGCACCTTTCTTT
CDR3aa: CASSSLGWAPFF

v_gene: TRBV6-6
abundance: NA
d_gene: NA
j_gene: TRBJ1-2
CDR3nt: TGTGCCAGCAGTTACTCTGACGGGACCGGCGATGGCTACACCTTC
CDR3aa: CASSYSDGTGDGYTF

v_gene: TRBV15
abundance: NA
d_gene: NA
j_gene: TRBJ1-5
CDR3nt: TGTGCCACCAGCAGAGATGGTCGGGGGTCGGGGACTCTCAGCAATCAGCCCCAGCATTTT
CDR3aa: CATSRDGRGSGTLSNQPQHF

v_gene: TRBV27
abundance: NA
d_gene: TRBD1
j_gene: TRBJ1-2
CDR3nt: TGTGCCAGCAGTATCCGGGACAGGGGAGGCTACACCTTC
CDR3aa: CASSIRDRGGYTF

v_gene: TRBV19
abundance: NA
d_gene: NA
j_gene: TRBJ2-2
CDR3nt: TGTGCTACGGTCGAACTCGGGGAGCTGTTTTTT
CDR3aa: CATVELGELFF

v_gene: TRBV7-2
abundance: NA
d_gene: NA
j_gene: TRBJ1-2
CDR3nt: TGTGCCAGCAGCTCTAGTTCTTCCGGGACCTCCTACTATGGCTACACCTTC
CDR3aa: CASSSSSSGTSYYGYTF

v_gene: TRBV19
abundance: NA
d_gene: TRBD1
j_gene: TRBJ1-2
CDR3nt: TGTGCCAGTGCCTACTTAACAGGGGGCGCGCCCCTTAACTATGGCTACACCTTC
CDR3aa: CASAYLTGGAPLNYGYTF

v_gene: TRBV6-4
abundance: NA
d_gene: TRBD1
j_gene: TRBJ1-2
CDR3nt: TGTGCCAGCAGTCGCTACACCGGGACAGATCTCGGTGGCTACACCTTC
CDR3aa: CASSRYTGTDLGGYTF

v_gene: TRBV2
abundance: NA
d_gene: NA
j_gene: TRBJ1-3
CDR3nt: TGTGCCAGCAGTGACGGCGGCAGGACAAACGGGGGCACCATATATTTT
CDR3aa: CASSDGGRTNGGTIYF

v_gene: TRBV6-5
abundance: NA
d_gene: TRBD1
j_gene: TRBJ1-4
CDR3nt: TGTGCCAGCAGCCAGGGACAGCTTGGGGAAAAACTGTTTTTT
CDR3aa: CASSQGQLGEKLFF

v_gene: TRBV5-1
abundance: NA
d_gene: NA
j_gene: TRBJ2-7
CDR3nt: TGCGCCAGCAGCCTAGACTACGAGCAGTACTTC
CDR3aa: CASSLDYEQYF

v_gene: TRBV7-2
abundance: NA
d_gene: TRBD1
j_gene: TRBJ2-7
CDR3nt: TGTGCCAGCAGCTTTCAGGGGGCTGGAGGCTACGAGCAGTACTTC
CDR3aa: CASSFQGAGGYEQYF

v_gene: TRBV11-2
abundance: NA
d_gene: TRBD2
j_gene: TRBJ2-5
CDR3nt: TGTGCCAGCAGCTTAGACCTACCTACTAGCGGGAGGGCCTTGGAGACCCAGTACTTC
CDR3aa: CASSLDLPTSGRALETQYF

v_gene: TRBV2
abundance: NA
d_gene: NA
j_gene: TRBJ1-1
CDR3nt: TGTGCCAGCAGGCTAGCCCTCACTGAAGCTTTCTTT
CDR3aa: CASRLALTEAFF

v_gene: TRBV7-8
abundance: NA
d_gene: TRBD1
j_gene: TRBJ2-1
CDR3nt: TGTGCCAGCAGCTTAGTCAGGGGGCTGGGGTATGAGCAGTTCTTC
CDR3aa: CASSLVRGLGYEQFF

v_gene: TRBV7-9
abundance: NA
d_gene: NA
j_gene: TRBJ1-1
CDR3nt: TGTGCCAGCAAAAACGGACTGACGAACACTGAAGCTTTCTTT
CDR3aa: CASKNGLTNTEAFF

v_gene: TRBV12-5
abundance: NA
d_gene: NA
j_gene: TRBJ1-1
CDR3nt: TGTGCTAGTGGTTTGTCCATGGGGACTGAAGCTTTCTTT
CDR3aa: CASGLSMGTEAFF

v_gene: TRBV7-9
abundance: once
d_gene: NA
j_gene: TRBJ1-1
CDR3nt: TGTGCCAGCAGCTTAGAGGGGGGGAACACTGAAGCTTTCTTT
CDR3aa: CASSLEGGNTEAFF

v_gene: TRBV30
abundance: NA
d_gene: NA
j_gene: TRBJ1-2
CDR3nt: TGTGCCTGGGCTTACGGGGACCCAGGGGTCTATGGCTACACCTTC
CDR3aa: CAWAYGDPGVYGYTF

v_gene: TRBV29-1
abundance: NA
d_gene: TRBD2
j_gene: TRBJ2-1
CDR3nt: TGCAGCGCATCCGGGACTAGCGGAAGAAGCTCCTACAATGAGCAGTTCTTC
CDR3aa: CSASGTSGRSSYNEQFF

v_gene: TRBV19
abundance: NA
d_gene: TRBD1
j_gene: TRBJ1-6
CDR3nt: TGTGCCAGTAGTATCTTCCGGACAGGGACGAGCTCCTATAATTCACCCCTCCACTTT
CDR3aa: CASSIFRTGTSSYNSPLHF

v_gene: TRBV4-1
abundance: few
d_gene: TRBD1
j_gene: TRBJ1-2
CDR3nt: TGCGCCAGCAGCCAAGAGGGACAGGGGCGCCTCAATGGCTACACCTTC
CDR3aa: CASSQEGQGRLNGYTF

v_gene: TRBV2
abundance: NA
d_gene: TRBD2
j_gene: TRBJ2-5
CDR3nt: TGTGCCAGCAGTGAAGCCTGGACTAGCACGGAGACCCAGTACTTC
CDR3aa: CASSEAWTSTETQYF

v_gene: TRBV7-2
abundance: NA
d_gene: NA
j_gene: TRBJ2-3
CDR3nt: TGTGCCAGCAGCTTAGCGGGGAGGGGGCATAACACAGATACGCAGTATTTT
CDR3aa: CASSLAGRGHNTDTQYF

v_gene: TRBV2
abundance: NA
d_gene: NA
j_gene: TRBJ1-6
CDR3nt: TGTGCCAGCAGAAGACAGATATTTAGCTCCTATAATTCACCCCTCCACTTT
CDR3aa: CASRRQIFSSYNSPLHF

v_gene: TRBV15
abundance: NA
d_gene: TRBD1
j_gene: TRBJ2-7
CDR3nt: TGTGCCACCAGCAGAGGGACAGGCCTTTCCTACGAGCAGTACTTC
CDR3aa: CATSRGTGLSYEQYF

v_gene: TRBV9
abundance: few
d_gene: TRBD1
j_gene: TRBJ1-4
CDR3nt: TGTGCCAGCACTTCAGGGACAGGCGGGGAAAAACTGTTTTTT
CDR3aa: CASTSGTGGEKLFF

v_gene: TRBV7-9
abundance: NA
d_gene: TRBD1
j_gene: TRBJ2-1
CDR3nt: TGTGCCAGCAGCTCACAGACAGGGTGGGGAGAGCAGTTCTTC
CDR3aa: CASSSQTGWGEQFF

v_gene: TRBV5-8
abundance: once
d_gene: TRBD1
j_gene: TRBJ1-1
CDR3nt: TGTGCCAGCAGCCGGCGGGACAGGGGCTACGGCACTGAAGCTTTCTTT
CDR3aa: CASSRRDRGYGTEAFF

v_gene: TRBV11-2
abundance: NA
d_gene: NA
j_gene: TRBJ2-2
CDR3nt: TGTGCCAGCAGCTCGCCCGGGGGGCGAGTTATCGGGGAGCTGTTTTTT
CDR3aa: CASSSPGGRVIGELFF

v_gene: TRBV10-3
abundance: NA
d_gene: TRBD1
j_gene: TRBJ1-1
CDR3nt: TGTGCCATCAGTGGCCGGGACAGAGGTGCTTTCTTT
CDR3aa: CAISGRDRGAFF

v_gene: TRBV29-1
abundance: NA
d_gene: NA
j_gene: TRBJ1-1
CDR3nt: TGCAGCGTTGTGAGTCAGCTCTTGCTGGACACTGAAGCTTTCTTT
CDR3aa: CSVVSQLLLDTEAFF

v_gene: TRBV19
abundance: once
d_gene: NA
j_gene: TRBJ2-5
CDR3nt: TGTGCCAGTAGTATGATGGACTCCCGGGAGACCCAGTACTTC
CDR3aa: CASSMMDSRETQYF

v_gene: TRBV27
abundance: once
d_gene: NA
j_gene: TRBJ1-1
CDR3nt: TGTGCCAGCCAGGGACAACTGAACACTGAAGCTTTCTTT
CDR3aa: CASQGQLNTEAFF

v_gene: TRBV7-2
abundance: NA
d_gene: NA
j_gene: TRBJ2-7
CDR3nt: TGTGCCAGCAGCTTAGTGCAGGGGGGCTACGAGCAGTACTTC
CDR3aa: CASSLVQGGYEQYF

v_gene: TRBV10-3
abundance: NA
d_gene: NA
j_gene: TRBJ1-2
CDR3nt: TGTGCCATCAGTGGGGGCCATGGCTACACCTTC
CDR3aa: CAISGGHGYTF

v_gene: TRBV12-5
abundance: NA
d_gene: TRBD1
j_gene: TRBJ2-7
CDR3nt: TGTGCTAGTGGTTTGGCGCAACAGGGGGAGCAGTACTTC
CDR3aa: CASGLAQQGEQYF

v_gene: TRBV11-2
abundance: NA
d_gene: NA
j_gene: TRBJ1-1
CDR3nt: TGTGCCAGCAGCTTAGATCAGGACGGAGGGAACACTGAAGCTTTCTTT
CDR3aa: CASSLDQDGGNTEAFF

v_gene: TRBV2
abundance: NA
d_gene: TRBD1
j_gene: TRBJ1-4
CDR3nt: TGTGCCAGCACCCAGGGGGTTGGCCAACTGTTTTTT
CDR3aa: CASTQGVGQLFF

v_gene: TRBV9
abundance: NA
d_gene: NA
j_gene: TRBJ1-1
CDR3nt: TGTGCCAGCAGCGTAGGGGGAAGAACTGAAGCTTTCTTT
CDR3aa: CASSVGGRTEAFF

v_gene: TRBV2
abundance: NA
d_gene: NA
j_gene: TRBJ1-6
CDR3nt: TGTGCCAGCAGTGACGGGGTCAATTCACCCCTCCACTTT
CDR3aa: CASSDGVNSPLHF